This T cell receptor beta chain was captured by sequencing in a study of T cell responses to AZD1222 COVID-19 vaccine. Whole-study findings and limits: No repertoire was sampled before or during the peak T cell response, only after it. Spike as a whole was targeted by vaccine-associated CD4 TCRs, dominant at 160-218 and 743-854. Reportedly, close to half of spike-specific TCRs are directed against unmutated variant regions.

Some second doses came at about 4 weeks and others at about 12 weeks; these were pooled. The germline V gene encodes CDR1 WSHSY and CDR2 SAAADI. The CDR3 spans 14 residues. The junction had 7 bases not matched to a gene; V was cut back by 9 bases and J by 6 bases. Of note for this clone: Its specificity is not known.

Sequencing used immunoSEQ multiplex PCR; TCRdb keeps in-frame clones, though not all of them. Here the sample spans 95,000 to 110,000 clones, 92% being singletons. The chain links TRBV10-2 to TRBJ2-1, with 11 bases identical to TRBD2. This sample comprised peripheral blood, obtained 28 days after the second AZD1222 dose. This sequence was found in an adult who received the AZD1222 COVID-19 vaccine. The chain's CDR3 is CASLAGGTPNEQFF. The DNA for the CDR3 is TGCGCCAGTTTAGCGGGAGGGACTCCCAATGAGCAGTTCTTC.